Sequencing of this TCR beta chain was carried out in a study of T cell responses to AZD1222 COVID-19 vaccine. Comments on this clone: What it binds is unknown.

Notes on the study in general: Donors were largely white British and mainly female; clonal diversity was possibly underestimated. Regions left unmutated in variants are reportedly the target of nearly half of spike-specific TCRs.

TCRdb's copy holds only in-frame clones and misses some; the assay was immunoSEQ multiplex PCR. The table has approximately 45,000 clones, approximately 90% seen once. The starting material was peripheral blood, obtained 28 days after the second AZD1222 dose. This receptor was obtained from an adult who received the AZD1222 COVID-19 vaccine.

CDR3 nucleotide sequence: TGTGCCAGCAAGAAGCGGGAGGGGGCCAATGAGCAGTTCTTC. Translating gives CASKKREGANEQFF. The chain joins TRBV2 to TRBJ2-1; 10 positions match TRBD2. The CDR3 sequence is 14 residues long. In germline, CDR1 is SNHLY, CDR2 FYNNEI. V shed 7 bases, J shed 6 bases, and the junction held 6 bases outside the gene matches.